The present TCR beta chain was sequenced within a study of T cell changes during pregnancy in multiple sclerosis. Profiled with immunoSEQ multiplex PCR; TCRdb holds only in-frame clones, not every one. The data hold under 95,000 clones, with around 91% observed a single time. Germline assignment: CDR1 LGHNT and CDR2 FRNRAP. This CDR3 is 16 amino acids long. V was pared by 2 bases and J by 11 bases, with 13 bases of the junction left unmatched. This TCR came from a female donor in good health, enrolled as a control in a pregnancy study. The source was peripheral blood, collected after pregnancy. V is TRBV12-5 and J is TRBJ1-1, with TRBD1 matching over 11 bases. CDR3 in amino acids: CASGLTGGQGVTGAFF. Written as DNA, the CDR3 is TGTGCTAGTGGTTTGACCGGGGGACAGGGGGTTACTGGGGCTTTCTTT.